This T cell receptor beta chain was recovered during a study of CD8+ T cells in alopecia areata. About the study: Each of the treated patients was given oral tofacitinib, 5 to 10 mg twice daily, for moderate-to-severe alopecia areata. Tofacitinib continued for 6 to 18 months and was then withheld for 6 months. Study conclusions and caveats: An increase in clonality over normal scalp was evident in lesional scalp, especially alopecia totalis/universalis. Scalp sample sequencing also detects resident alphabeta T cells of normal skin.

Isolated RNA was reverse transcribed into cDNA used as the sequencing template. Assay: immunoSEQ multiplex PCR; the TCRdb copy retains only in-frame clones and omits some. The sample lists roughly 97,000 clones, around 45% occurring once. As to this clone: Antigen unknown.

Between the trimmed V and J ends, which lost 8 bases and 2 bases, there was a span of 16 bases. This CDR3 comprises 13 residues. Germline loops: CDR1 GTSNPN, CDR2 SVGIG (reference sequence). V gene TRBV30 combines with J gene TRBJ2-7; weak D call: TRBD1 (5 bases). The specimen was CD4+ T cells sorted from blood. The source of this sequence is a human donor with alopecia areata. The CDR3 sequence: CARSKGSTYEQYF. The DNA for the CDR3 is TGTGCCCGTTCAAAGGGGTCCACCTACGAGCAGTACTTC.